The entry below gives a single T cell receptor (beta chain) sequence along with its context. In terms of age and location, participants ranged from roughly 18 to 100 years and lived in about two dozen US areas. The CDR3 sequence is 16 residues long. Germline CDR1 reads MNHEY; CDR2 reads SVGAGI. J was trimmed by 3 bases and V by 4 bases; bases with no gene match: 10. Original analysis: Estimated nucleated cell counts came from reference gene primer amplification. Assay used: immunoSEQ multiplex PCR; TCRdb lists only in-frame clones, some missing. V, J and clone size were drawn from that table, and D and trimming were deduced from the DNA. The data hold 190,000 or so clones, with 84% observed a single time. The data were obtained in a study of blood T cell repertoires in COVID-19. Study-level background: Samples representing acute and convalescent COVID-19 were sourced from the United States, Italy and Spain.

The sample was PBMCs or T cells enriched from blood (not recorded which). The source is a man aged 40-50 years who had recovered from COVID-19. The chain recombines TRBV6-5 with TRBJ1-2; 8 bases align to TRBD1. CDR3 DNA sequence: TGTGCCAGCAGTTGGGACAGGAAAGCTGTTGACTATGGCTACACCTTC. As protein: CASSWDRKAVDYGYTF.